This is a list of T cell receptor beta chains from one sample in a study of cytomegalovirus exposure and HLA in healthy donors. Sequencing was performed with immunoSEQ multiplex PCR; in TCRdb, only in-frame clones are kept and a portion is missing. The table has tens of thousands of clones, around 53% seen once; the top ten hold roughly 6.4%. What was sequenced was PBMCs. These receptors were taken from a woman between 40 and 50 years old in good health and CMV-seropositive. CDR3s include the opening cysteine and the closing phenylalanine or tryptophan. The order of the fields is J gene, D gene, V gene, clone size, CDR3 protein, CDR3 DNA. A D gene is named only where the DNA matches it firmly. Not all rows give a size; the values are once, few, many and, for expanded clones, a class.

>TRBJ2-5|NA|TRBV28|NA
CASARPTAGIRETQYF
TGTGCCAGCGCTCGGCCGACAGCAGGAATCCGGGAGACCCAGTACTTC
>TRBJ2-5|NA|TRBV7-3|NA
CASSLGLQETQYF
TGTGCCAGCAGCTTGGGACTGCAAGAGACCCAGTACTTC
>TRBJ1-2|TRBD1|TRBV4-3|few
CASSQDWTGGSSHYGYTF
TGCGCCAGCAGCCAAGATTGGACAGGGGGGTCATCACACTATGGCTACACCTTC
>TRBJ2-1|TRBD2|TRBV11-2|NA
CASSFAGGHNNEQFF
TGTGCCAGCAGCTTCGCGGGGGGGCACAACAATGAGCAGTTCTTC
>TRBJ1-2|NA|TRBV9|NA
CASSGIAVGYTF
TGTGCCAGCAGCGGGATCGCGGTTGGCTACACCTTC
>TRBJ2-7|NA|TRBV6-6|NA
CASSYRQLGHYEQYF
TGTGCCAGCAGTTACCGACAGTTGGGGCACTACGAGCAGTACTTC
>TRBJ2-3|NA|TRBV19|few
CASSQGRVADTQYF
TGTGCCAGTAGTCAAGGCAGGGTGGCAGATACGCAGTATTTT
>TRBJ2-3|NA|TRBV30|NA
CAWMDLGQGGDTQYF
TGTGCCTGGATGGACCTTGGACAGGGAGGGGATACGCAGTATTTT
>TRBJ1-3|NA|TRBV5-1|few
CASSTDGSGNTIYF
TGCGCCAGCAGCACAGATGGCTCTGGAAACACCATATATTTT
>TRBJ2-5|TRBD2|TRBV2|NA
CASTPGLAVETQYF
TGTGCCAGCACCCCGGGACTAGCGGTAGAGACCCAGTACTTC
>TRBJ2-7|NA|TRBV5-1|NA
CASSSLENDEQYF
TGCGCCAGCAGCTCCCTAGAGAACGACGAGCAGTACTTC
>TRBJ1-2|TRBD1|TRBV7-9|NA
CASSPGQRSYGYTF
TGTGCCAGCAGCCCGGGACAGCGGTCTTATGGCTACACCTTC
>TRBJ1-5|NA|TRBV18|few
CASSQQSNSNQPQHF
TGTGCCAGCTCACAACAGTCAAATAGCAATCAGCCCCAGCATTTT
>TRBJ2-3|TRBD2|TRBV6-4|once
CASSGTSGGTDTQYF
TGTGCCAGCAGTGGGACTAGCGGGGGAACAGATACGCAGTATTTT
>TRBJ2-1|TRBD1|TRBV15|NA
CATSRGTGGREQFF
TGTGCCACCAGCAGAGGGACAGGGGGCCGGGAGCAGTTCTTC
>TRBJ1-5|NA|TRBV6-1|few
CASTPGEYQPQHF
TGTGCCAGCACCCCAGGGGAATATCAGCCCCAGCATTTT
>TRBJ2-7|NA|TRBV5-4|NA
CASSLGGVDYEQYF
TGTGCCAGCAGCTTGGGCGGGGTTGACTACGAGCAGTACTTC
>TRBJ2-3|TRBD2|TRBV7-7|NA
CASSGGDTQYF
TGTGCTAGCAGCGGGGGGGATACGCAGTATTTT
>TRBJ1-1|NA|TRBV2|NA
CASKNQGLNTEAFF
TGTGCCAGCAAAAATCAGGGGCTGAACACTGAAGCTTTCTTT
>TRBJ2-7|TRBD1|TRBV6-1|NA
CASRLKGQYYEQYF
TGTGCCAGCAGATTGAAGGGACAGTACTACGAGCAGTACTTC
>TRBJ1-3|TRBD1|TRBV7-9|NA
CASSLGRDRGSGNTIYF
TGTGCCAGCAGCTTAGGCCGGGACAGGGGCTCTGGAAACACCATATATTTT
>TRBJ2-7|NA|TRBV12-5|NA
CASGLVRDPGNEQYF
TGTGCTAGTGGTTTGGTACGCGACCCAGGGAACGAGCAGTACTTC
>TRBJ2-1|TRBD2|TRBV4-2|NA
CASSPLAGDPNEQFF
TGTGCCAGCAGCCCTCTAGCGGGGGATCCCAATGAGCAGTTCTTC
>TRBJ1-1|NA|TRBV7-9|NA
CASSLADRRNTEAFF
TGTGCCAGCAGCTTAGCCGACAGAAGAAACACTGAAGCTTTCTTT
>TRBJ1-4|TRBD1|TRBV5-8|few
CASSSRQGRNEKLFF
TGTGCCAGCAGCTCAAGACAGGGGAGAAATGAAAAACTGTTTTTT
>TRBJ2-7|NA|TRBV11-1|NA
CASSLDRTATYEQYF
TGTGCCAGCAGCTTAGACAGGACAGCAACCTACGAGCAGTACTTC
>TRBJ2-7|TRBD1|TRBV27|NA
CASSLATGGEQYF
TGTGCCAGCAGTTTAGCGACAGGGGGCGAGCAGTACTTC
>TRBJ1-2|NA|TRBV7-8|few
CASSLGGSIYGYTF
TGTGCCAGCAGCTTAGGGGGCAGTATCTATGGCTACACCTTC
>TRBJ2-2|NA|TRBV7-2|NA
CASSAKGGNTGELFF
TGTGCCAGCAGCGCCAAAGGCGGTAACACCGGGGAGCTGTTTTTT
>TRBJ1-2|NA|TRBV10-2|NA
CASSEWGHSDGYTF
TGCGCCAGCAGTGAGTGGGGACATTCAGATGGCTACACCTTC
>TRBJ2-7|TRBD2|TRBV5-1|NA
CASSLTTSGGTLSYEQYF
TGCGCCAGCAGCTTGACGACTAGCGGGGGGACCCTCTCCTACGAGCAGTACTTC
>TRBJ1-5|NA|TRBV5-6|NA
CASSLDDRNNQPQHF
TGTGCCAGCAGCTTGGACGACAGAAACAATCAGCCCCAGCATTTT
>TRBJ2-1|NA|TRBV10-2|few
CASSESRVGSYNEQFF
TGCGCCAGCAGTGAGTCGCGGGTCGGCTCCTACAATGAGCAGTTCTTC
>TRBJ2-5|NA|TRBV5-1|NA
CASRGTPQETQYF
TGCGCCAGCAGAGGGACACCCCAAGAGACCCAGTACTTC
>TRBJ2-1|TRBD2|TRBV6-6|few
CATRTSGGTNEQFF
TGTGCCACTCGGACTAGCGGGGGAACCAATGAGCAGTTCTTC
>TRBJ2-4|NA|TRBV5-8|NA
CASSLGVGRGDIQYF
TGTGCCAGCAGCTTGGGGGTGGGGCGAGGCGACATTCAGTACTTC
>TRBJ2-7|TRBD1|TRBV5-1|NA
CASSTIDRDFPYEQYF
TGCGCCAGCAGCACCATAGACAGGGATTTCCCCTACGAGCAGTACTTC
>TRBJ2-1|NA|TRBV5-4|NA
CASSNQGFEQFF
TGTGCCAGCAGCAACCAGGGCTTTGAGCAGTTCTTC
>TRBJ1-6|TRBD1|TRBV7-2|NA
CASSLDLRGPRDNSPLHF
TGTGCCAGCAGCTTAGACCTCAGGGGGCCTCGCGATAATTCACCCCTCCACTTT
>TRBJ1-5|NA|TRBV30|NA
CAWSRRGGGQPQHF
TGTGCCTGGAGCCGACGGGGGGGCGGGCAGCCCCAGCATTTT
>TRBJ1-5|NA|TRBV4-1|once
CASSQERGINQPQHF
TGCGCCAGCAGCCAAGAAAGGGGAATCAATCAGCCCCAGCATTTT
>TRBJ2-2|NA|TRBV6-5|NA
CASSRLEANTGELFF
TGTGCCAGCAGCCGTCTGGAGGCGAACACCGGGGAGCTGTTTTTT
>TRBJ1-4|TRBD1|TRBV10-1|NA
CASRHTGVDEKLFF
TGCGCCAGCAGACACACAGGGGTGGATGAAAAACTGTTTTTT
>TRBJ2-7|NA|TRBV7-3|NA
CASSLGPPYEQYF
TGTGCCAGCAGCTTAGGGCCCCCCTACGAGCAGTACTTC
>TRBJ2-5|NA|TRBV2|NA
CASSIGAGAQETQYF
TGTGCCAGCTCCATCGGGGCGGGGGCCCAAGAGACCCAGTACTTC
>TRBJ1-1|TRBD1|TRBV2|NA
CASSIKQGHEAFF
TGTGCCAGCAGTATTAAACAGGGGCATGAAGCTTTCTTT